The 2 T cell receptor beta chains listed next were all sequenced from one sample in a study of T cells in Graves' hyperthyroidism and ophthalmopathy. From RNA transcripts, TCR beta CDR3 regions were amplified. The HTBI primer set was used in a first-round RT-PCR of the TCR CDR3. One entry per CDR3 protein results from TCRdb running MiXCR on the multiplex PCR reads. The data contain over 650,000 distinct CDR3 sequences, about a sixth of them singletons. The sequenced sample consisted of blood. The source of these receptors is a man aged 18-30 years with Graves' hyperthyroidism.

This chain uses TRBV20-1 with TRBJ2-3; 8 bases agree with TRBD2. The CDR3 sequence is 12 residues long. Trimming took 7 bases from V and 2 from J; bases not matched to a gene: 2. CDR1 and CDR2 (germline): DFQATT, SNEGSKA (reference sequence). The CDR3 bases are TGCAGTGGACTAGCGCTCACAGATACGCAGTATTTT. It translates to CSGLALTDTQYF.

This clonotype showed up many times. The CDR3 region has the DNA TGTGCCAGCAGCTTAGGGGGACAGGGTAAAGCTTTCTTT. It translates to CASSLGGQGKAFF. This chain joins TRBV7-3 and TRBJ1-1; TRBD1 matches 9 bases. The length of the CDR3 is 13 residues. V shed 2 bases and J 9 bases; nucleotides not matched to a gene: 4. Germline V gene data show CDR1 as SGHTA and CDR2 as FQGTGA.